The present T cell receptor (beta chain) was sequenced within a study of CD8+ T cells in alopecia areata. Study at large: Treated patients' severity was scored by percentage of affected scalp area.

Treatment indicated: oral pan-JAK inhibitor, 5-10 mg twice daily. Collection of lesional scalp punch biopsies and peripheral blood was performed in alopecia areata patients. Per germline, CDR1 MNHEY and CDR2 SMNVEV (reference sequence). The CDR3 is 16 amino acids. V was pared by 5 bases and J by 5 bases, with 4 bases of the junction left unmatched. Investigators isolated RNA and reverse transcribed it into cDNA to act as the sequencing template. Some clones are missing from TCRdb's copy, which holds only in-frame ones; the method was immunoSEQ multiplex PCR. Of 80,000 or so clones listed, roughly 66% were seen once; the top ten hold about 20%.

This sample comprised CD8+ T cells sorted from blood, obtained at week 24, from a patient treated with tofacitinib. V is TRBV27 and J is TRBJ2-2; 14 nucleotides align to TRBD2. The source is a human donor with alopecia areata. The CDR3 loop is CASSLTSGRGTGELFF. The DNA of the CDR3 is TGTGCCAGCAGTCTGACTAGCGGGAGGGGTACCGGGGAGCTGTTTTTT.